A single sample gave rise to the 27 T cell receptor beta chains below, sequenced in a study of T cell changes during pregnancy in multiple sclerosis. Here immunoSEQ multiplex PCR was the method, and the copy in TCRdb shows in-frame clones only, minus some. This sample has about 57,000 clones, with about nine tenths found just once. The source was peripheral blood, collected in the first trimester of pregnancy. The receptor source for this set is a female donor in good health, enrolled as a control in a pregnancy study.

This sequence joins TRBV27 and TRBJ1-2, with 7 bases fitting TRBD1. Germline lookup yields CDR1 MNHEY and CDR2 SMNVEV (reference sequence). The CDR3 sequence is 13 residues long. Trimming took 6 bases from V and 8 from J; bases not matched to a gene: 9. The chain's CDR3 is CASRSTGWNGYTF. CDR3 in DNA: TGTGCCAGCAGATCGACAGGGTGGAACGGCTACACCTTC.

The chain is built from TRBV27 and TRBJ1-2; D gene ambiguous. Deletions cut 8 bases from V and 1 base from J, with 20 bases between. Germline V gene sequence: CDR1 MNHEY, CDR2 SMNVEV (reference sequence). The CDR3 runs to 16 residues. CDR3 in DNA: TGTGCCAGCCTGCCCACGGTATCGCGGGTTAACTATGGCTACACCTTC. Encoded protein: CASLPTVSRVNYGYTF.

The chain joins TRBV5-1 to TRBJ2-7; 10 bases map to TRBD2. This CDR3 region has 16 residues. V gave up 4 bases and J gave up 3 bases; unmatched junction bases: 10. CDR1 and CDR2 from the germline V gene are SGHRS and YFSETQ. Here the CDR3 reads CASSTNTGTSVYEQYF. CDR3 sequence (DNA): TGCGCCAGCAGCACTAATACCGGGACTAGCGTCTACGAGCAGTACTTC.

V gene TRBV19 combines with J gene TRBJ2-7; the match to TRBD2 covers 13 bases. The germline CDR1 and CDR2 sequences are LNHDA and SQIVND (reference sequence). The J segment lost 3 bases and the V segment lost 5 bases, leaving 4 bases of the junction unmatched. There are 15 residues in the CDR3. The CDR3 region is CASSSGLAGLYEQYF. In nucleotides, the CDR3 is TGTGCCAGTAGTTCGGGACTAGCGGGGCTCTACGAGCAGTACTTC.

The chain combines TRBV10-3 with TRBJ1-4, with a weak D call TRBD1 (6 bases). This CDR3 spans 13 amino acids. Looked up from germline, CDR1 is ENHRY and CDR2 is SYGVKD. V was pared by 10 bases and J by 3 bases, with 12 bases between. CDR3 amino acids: CATNPGANEKLFF. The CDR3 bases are TGTGCCACCAACCCAGGGGCTAATGAAAAACTGTTTTTT.

The CDR3 DNA is TGTGCCAGCAGCGGGGCCTCAGGGGGCTCTGGAAACACCATATATTTT. This encodes CASSGASGGSGNTIYF. The genes are TRBV9 and TRBJ1-3, with 7 bases aligning to TRBD1. V was clipped by 3 bases and J by 0 bases; unmatched bases: 6. The CDR3 is made up of 16 amino acids. CDR1 is SGDLS, CDR2 YYNGEE, per germline.

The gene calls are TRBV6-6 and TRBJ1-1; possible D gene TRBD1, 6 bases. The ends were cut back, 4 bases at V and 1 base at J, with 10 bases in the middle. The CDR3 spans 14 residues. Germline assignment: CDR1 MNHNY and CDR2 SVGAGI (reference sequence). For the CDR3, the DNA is TGTGCCAGCAGTTCCTGGGACAAGAACACTGAAGCTTTCTTT. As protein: CASSSWDKNTEAFF.

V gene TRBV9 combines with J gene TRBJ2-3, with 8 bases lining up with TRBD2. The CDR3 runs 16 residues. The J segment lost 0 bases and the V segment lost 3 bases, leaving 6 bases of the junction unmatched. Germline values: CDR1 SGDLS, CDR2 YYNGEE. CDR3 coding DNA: TGTGCCAGCAGCGAGGGACTAGTTATGAGCACAGATACGCAGTATTTT. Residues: CASSEGLVMSTDTQYF.

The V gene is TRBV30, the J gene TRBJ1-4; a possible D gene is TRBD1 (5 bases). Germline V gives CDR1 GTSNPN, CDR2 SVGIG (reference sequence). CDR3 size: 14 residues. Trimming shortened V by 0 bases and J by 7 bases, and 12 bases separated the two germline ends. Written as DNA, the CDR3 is TGTGCCTGGAGTGTACTGACAGAACCTGAAAAACTGTTTTTT. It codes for CAWSVLTEPEKLFF. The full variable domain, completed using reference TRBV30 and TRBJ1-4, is SQTIHQWPATLVQPVGSPLSLECTVEGTSNPNLYWYRQAAGRGLQLLFYSVGIGQISSEVPQNLSASRPQDRQFILSSKKLLLSDSGFYLCAWSVLTEPEKLFFGSGTQLSVL.

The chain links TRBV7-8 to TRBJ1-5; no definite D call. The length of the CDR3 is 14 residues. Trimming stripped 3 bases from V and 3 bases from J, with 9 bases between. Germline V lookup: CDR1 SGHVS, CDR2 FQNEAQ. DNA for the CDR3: TGTGCCAGCAGCTTCGCCAGGAACAATCAGCCCCAGCATTTT. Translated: CASSFARNNQPQHF.

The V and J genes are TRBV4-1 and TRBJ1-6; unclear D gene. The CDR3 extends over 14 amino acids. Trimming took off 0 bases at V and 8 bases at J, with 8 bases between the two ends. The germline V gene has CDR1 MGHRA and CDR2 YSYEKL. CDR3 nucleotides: TGCGCCAGCAGCCAAGAAGTCGGGTATTCACCCCTCCACTTT. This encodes CASSQEVGYSPLHF.

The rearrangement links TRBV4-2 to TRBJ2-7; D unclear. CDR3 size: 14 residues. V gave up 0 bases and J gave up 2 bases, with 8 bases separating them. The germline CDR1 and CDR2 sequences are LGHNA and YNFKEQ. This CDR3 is CASSQERSTYEQYF. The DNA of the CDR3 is TGTGCCAGCAGCCAAGAGAGGTCAACCTACGAGCAGTACTTC.

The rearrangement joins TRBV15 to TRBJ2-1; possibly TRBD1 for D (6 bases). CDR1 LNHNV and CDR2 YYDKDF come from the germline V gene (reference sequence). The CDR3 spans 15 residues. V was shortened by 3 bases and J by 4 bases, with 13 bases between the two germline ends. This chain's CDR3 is CATSRPPGQYNEQFF. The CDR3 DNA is TGTGCCACCAGCAGGCCTCCGGGACAATACAATGAGCAGTTCTTC.

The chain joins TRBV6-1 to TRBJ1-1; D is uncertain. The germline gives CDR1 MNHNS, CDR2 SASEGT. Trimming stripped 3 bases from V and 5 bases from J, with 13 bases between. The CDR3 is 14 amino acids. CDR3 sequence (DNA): TGTGCCAGCAGTGATCAACTGGGAGGGACTGAAGCTTTCTTT. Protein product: CASSDQLGGTEAFF.

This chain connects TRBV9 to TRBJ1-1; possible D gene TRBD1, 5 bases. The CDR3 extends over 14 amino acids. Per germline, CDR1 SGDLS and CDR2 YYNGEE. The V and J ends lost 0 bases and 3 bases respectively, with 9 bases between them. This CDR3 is CASSVGGDDTEAFF. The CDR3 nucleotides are TGTGCCAGCAGCGTAGGCGGGGACGACACTGAAGCTTTCTTT.

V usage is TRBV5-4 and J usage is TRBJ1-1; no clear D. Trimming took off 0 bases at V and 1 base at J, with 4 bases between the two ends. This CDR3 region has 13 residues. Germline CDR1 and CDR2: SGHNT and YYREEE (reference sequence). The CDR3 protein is CASSLVRNTEAFF. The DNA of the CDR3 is TGTGCCAGCAGCTTGGTTCGGAACACTGAAGCTTTCTTT.

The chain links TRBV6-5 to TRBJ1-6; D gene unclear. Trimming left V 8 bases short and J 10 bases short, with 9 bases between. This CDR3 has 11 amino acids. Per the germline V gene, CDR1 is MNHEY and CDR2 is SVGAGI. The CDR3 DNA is TGTGCCAGCGGCGAGAGGTCACCCCTCCACTTT. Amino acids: CASGERSPLHF.

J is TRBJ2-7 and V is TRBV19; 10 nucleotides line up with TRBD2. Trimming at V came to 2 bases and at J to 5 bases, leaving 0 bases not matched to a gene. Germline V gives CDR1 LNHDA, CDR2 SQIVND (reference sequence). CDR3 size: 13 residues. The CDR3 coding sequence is TGTGCCAGTAGTATACTAGCGGGAGACGAGCAGTACTTC. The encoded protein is CASSILAGDEQYF.

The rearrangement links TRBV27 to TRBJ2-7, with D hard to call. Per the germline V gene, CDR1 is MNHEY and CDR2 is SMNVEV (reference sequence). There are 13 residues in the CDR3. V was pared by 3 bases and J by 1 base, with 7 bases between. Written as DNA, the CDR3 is TGTGCCAGCAGTTTGAGGCGGTCCTACGAGCAGTACTTC. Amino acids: CASSLRRSYEQYF.

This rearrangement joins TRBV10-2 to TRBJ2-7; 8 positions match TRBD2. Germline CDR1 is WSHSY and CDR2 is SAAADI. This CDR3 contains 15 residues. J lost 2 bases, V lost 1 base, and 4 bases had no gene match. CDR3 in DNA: TGCGCCAGCAGTGAGTTCGCTAGCGGGCCCTACGAGCAGTACTTC. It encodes CASSEFASGPYEQYF.

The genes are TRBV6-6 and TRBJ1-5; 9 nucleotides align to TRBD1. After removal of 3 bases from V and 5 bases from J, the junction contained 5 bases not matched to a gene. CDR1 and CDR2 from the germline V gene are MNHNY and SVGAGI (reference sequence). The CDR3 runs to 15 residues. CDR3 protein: CASSYGQGSDQPQHF. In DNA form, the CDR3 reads TGTGCCAGCAGTTATGGACAGGGGAGTGATCAGCCCCAGCATTTT.

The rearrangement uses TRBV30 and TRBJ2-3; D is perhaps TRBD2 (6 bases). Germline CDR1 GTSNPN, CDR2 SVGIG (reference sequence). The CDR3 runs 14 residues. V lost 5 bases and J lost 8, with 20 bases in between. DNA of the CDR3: TGTGCCTGGGGCGGGGCCTTTCGTGGCGGTACGCAGTATTTT. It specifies CAWGGAFRGGTQYF.

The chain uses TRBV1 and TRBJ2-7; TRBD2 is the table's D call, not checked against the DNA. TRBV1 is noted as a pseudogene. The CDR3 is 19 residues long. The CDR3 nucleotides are TGCACCAGCAGCCAGCTACCCTTTTCGGACAGTAGTCGGACTAGCGGGTGTGACTTC. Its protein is CTSSQLPFSDSSRTSGCDF.

Here the CDR3 DNA reads TGTGCCAGTAGTAATATGGCCATCCAAGAGACCCAGTACTTC. Its translation is CASSNMAIQETQYF. The chain employs TRBV19 and TRBJ2-5, with D uncertain. This CDR3 is 14 amino acids long. The germline gives CDR1 LNHDA, CDR2 SQIVND (reference sequence). V lost 4 bases, J lost 1 base, and 10 bases lay in between.

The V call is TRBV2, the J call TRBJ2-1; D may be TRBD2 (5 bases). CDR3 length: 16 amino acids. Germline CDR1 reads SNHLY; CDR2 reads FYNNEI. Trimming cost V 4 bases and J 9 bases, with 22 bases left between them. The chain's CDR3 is CASSVFEGVVGGEQFF. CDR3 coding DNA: TGTGCCAGCAGTGTTTTCGAGGGAGTAGTTGGTGGTGAGCAGTTCTTC.

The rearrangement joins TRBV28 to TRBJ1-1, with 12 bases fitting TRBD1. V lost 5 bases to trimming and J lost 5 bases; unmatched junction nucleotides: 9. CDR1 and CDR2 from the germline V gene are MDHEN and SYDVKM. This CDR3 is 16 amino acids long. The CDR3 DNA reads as TGTGCCAGCAGTAGCTGGGACAGGGGGCGGGGGACTGAAGCTTTCTTT. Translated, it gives CASSSWDRGRGTEAFF.

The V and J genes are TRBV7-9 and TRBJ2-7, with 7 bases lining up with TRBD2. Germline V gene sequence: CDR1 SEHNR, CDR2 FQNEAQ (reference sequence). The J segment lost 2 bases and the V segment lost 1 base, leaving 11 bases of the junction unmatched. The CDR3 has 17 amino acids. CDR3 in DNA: TGTGCCAGCAGCTTAGTTCCTGGGAGGGAGCTACCCTACGAGCAGTACTTC. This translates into CASSLVPGRELPYEQYF.